A single sample is the source of the 28 T cell receptor beta chains below, sequenced in a study of T cells in Graves' hyperthyroidism and ophthalmopathy. Researchers took RNA transcripts and amplified the TCR beta CDR3 regions from them. HTBI primers were the set used in a first-round RT-PCR of the TCR CDR3. TCRdb redid the calling of the multiplex PCR reads with MiXCR, one entry per CDR3 protein. In the table there are over 400,000 distinct CDR3 sequences, around 15% of which are singletons. Sequencing was carried out using blood. All receptors come from a man between 18 and 35 years old with Graves' ophthalmopathy.

In the case of this clonotype: This may be a read error: a much more frequent sequence differs by one nucleotide. The chain carries TRBV7-9 and TRBJ1-6; D ambiguous. CDR1 is SEHNR and CDR2 is FQNEAQ in the germline V gene (reference sequence). CDR3 length: 14 residues. Trimming stripped 5 bases from V and 10 bases from J, with 15 bases between. Here the CDR3 DNA reads TGTGCCAGCAGCCTAGACACGGGCATGTCACCCCTCCACTTT. It encodes CASSLDTGMSPLHF.

This clonotype was counted only a few times. The V and J genes are TRBV7-2 and TRBJ2-3; 10 positions agree with TRBD2. V lost 5 bases, J lost 6 bases, and 11 bases stayed unmatched. Germline lookup yields CDR1 SGHTA and CDR2 FQGNSA. The CDR3 extends over 16 amino acids. The CDR3 spells CASSLWASGGSDTQYF. DNA of the CDR3: TGTGCCAGCAGCCTCTGGGCTAGCGGGGGTTCGGATACGCAGTATTTT.

The chain couples TRBV5-6 to TRBJ2-3, with 8 positions matching TRBD2. The CDR3 loop spans 15 amino acids. V shed 3 bases and J 4 bases; nucleotides not matched to a gene: 7. CDR1 and CDR2 from the germline V gene are SGHDT and YYEEEE. The CDR3 sequence: CASSYLAGGADTQYF. For the CDR3, the DNA is TGTGCCAGCAGCTACCTAGCCGGGGGGGCAGATACGCAGTATTTT.

This clonotype was counted ten times or more. The J gene is TRBJ2-1, the V gene TRBV10-3; 13 bases map to TRBD2. The V gene end was trimmed by 1 base and the J gene end by 9 bases; junction bases not matched to a gene: 6. The germline V gene encodes CDR1 ENHRY and CDR2 SYGVKD. The length of the CDR3 is 16 residues. The CDR3 here is CAISELWTSGRGEQFF. The CDR3 coding sequence is TGTGCCATCAGTGAGTTATGGACTAGCGGGAGAGGTGAGCAGTTCTTC.

In its sample, this clonotype was seen many times. V usage is TRBV20-1 and J usage is TRBJ2-7, with a possible D match to TRBD1 (6 bases). The ends were cut back, 5 bases at V and 6 bases at J, with 14 bases in the middle. This CDR3 is built from 12 residues. Per the germline V gene, CDR1 is DFQATT and CDR2 is SNEGSKA (reference sequence). The CDR3 coding sequence is TGCAGTGCTGAGCAGGGGTCGGGCGAGCAGTACTTC. It encodes CSAEQGSGEQYF.

This clonotype has a count of ten or more. The chain carries TRBV10-3 and TRBJ2-7; a weak D match, TRBD2 (5 bases). This CDR3 has 15 amino acids. Germline-derived CDR1 and CDR2 are ENHRY and SYGVKD. Between the trimmed V and J ends, which lost 3 bases and 5 bases, there was a span of 17 bases. CDR3 DNA sequence: TGTGCCATCAGTGAACCATCACGGAAGGGAGACGAGCAGTACTTC. Translation gives CAISEPSRKGDEQYF.

This clonotype was seen ten or more times. At one end the junction does not follow the germline gene, possibly because of a read error. The chain couples TRBV9 to TRBJ2-1, with 9 nucleotides matching TRBD2. Germline CDR1 is SGDLS and CDR2 is YYNGEE. This CDR3 contains 15 residues. The CDR3: CASSVSGSSYNEQFF. CDR3 in DNA: TGCGCCAGCAGTGTTAGCGGGAGTTCCTACAATGAGCAGTTCTTC. Full variable domain (rest looked up from reference TRBV9 and TRBJ2-1): DSGVTQTPKHLITATGQRVTLRCSPRSGDLSVYWYQQSLDQGLQFLIQYYNGEERAKGNILERFSAQQFPDLHSELNLSSLELGDSALYFCASSVSGSSYNEQFFGPGTRLTVL.

The rearrangement joins TRBV30 to TRBJ2-1, with 10 bases that match TRBD2. This CDR3 is built from 17 residues. CDR1 and CDR2 (germline): GTSNPN, SVGIG (reference sequence). V gave up 2 bases and J gave up 6 bases; unmatched junction bases: 13. CDR3 in amino acids: CAWSRWLLAGVSNEQFF. The CDR3 nucleotides are TGTGCCTGGAGTCGATGGCTCCTAGCGGGAGTTAGCAATGAGCAGTTCTTC.

This clonotype was recorded many times. The chain combines TRBV20-1 with TRBJ1-3, with a possible D match to TRBD1 (5 bases). V was pared by 0 bases and J by 6 bases, with 21 bases between. CDR3 length: 17 amino acids. CDR1 is DFQATT and CDR2 is SNEGSKA in the germline V gene (reference sequence). The CDR3 coding sequence is TGCAGTGCTAGAGATCGCCGGGACTGGGGGTCGGCAAACACCATATATTTT. Residues: CSARDRRDWGSANTIYF.

This clonotype was found many times. The chain is built from TRBV11-2 and TRBJ2-2, with D perhaps TRBD1 (6 bases). The CDR3 totals 17 residues. Germline CDR1 is SGHAT and CDR2 is FQNNGV. Trimming stripped 0 bases from V and 1 base from J, with 12 bases between. CDR3 sequence: CASSLDSGTLNTGELFF. DNA of the CDR3: TGTGCCAGCAGCTTAGACTCCGGGACATTGAACACCGGGGAGCTGTTTTTT.

This clonotype has only one observation. A read error may explain this, as a much larger clone is one base away. The chain joins TRBV29-1 to TRBJ2-7; possibly TRBD1 for D (6 bases). Germline lookup yields CDR1 SQVTM and CDR2 ANQGSEA. The CDR3 consists of 14 residues. Trimming shortened V by 0 bases and J by 6 bases, and 15 bases separated the two germline ends. In DNA form, the CDR3 reads TGCAGCGTTGAAGAGAGGGGGAGCCGCTGCGAGCAGTACTTC. It encodes CSVEERGSRCEQYF.

The V and J genes are TRBV3-1 and TRBJ2-7; TRBD2 aligns across 12 bases. In germline, CDR1 is LGHDT, CDR2 YNNKEL (reference sequence). Germline trimming cut 0 bases from V and 2 bases from J; bases unmatched to any gene: 11. There are 19 residues in the CDR3. This CDR3 is CASSQEVLAGGWDAYEQYF. Written as DNA, the CDR3 is TGTGCCAGCAGCCAAGAAGTCCTAGCGGGAGGGTGGGATGCCTACGAGCAGTACTTC.

In this sample, this clonotype turned up many times. The genes are TRBV9 and TRBJ2-7, with 12 bases matching TRBD2. V shed 3 bases and J 6 bases; nucleotides not matched to a gene: 16. Looked up from germline, CDR1 is SGDLS and CDR2 is YYNGEE. The CDR3 spans 18 residues. The CDR3: CASSAGLAGYLELGEQYF. The DNA for the CDR3 is TGTGCCAGCAGCGCCGGACTAGCGGGATACCTAGAGTTGGGCGAGCAGTACTTC. The whole variable domain, filled in from reference TRBV9 and TRBJ2-7, reads DSGVTQTPKHLITATGQRVTLRCSPRSGDLSVYWYQQSLDQGLQFLIQYYNGEERAKGNILERFSAQQFPDLHSELNLSSLELGDSALYFCASSAGLAGYLELGEQYFGPGTRLTVT.

This clonotype was found a few times. The chain carries TRBV28 and TRBJ1-6; perhaps TRBD1 as D (5 bases). Germline V gene sequence: CDR1 MDHEN, CDR2 SYDVKM. The V end lost 6 bases, the J end lost 8 bases, and 26 bases lay between the germline ends. The CDR3 loop spans 18 amino acids. CDR3 region: CASSPPDSADFSDSPLHF. In nucleotides, the CDR3 is TGTGCCAGCAGCCCTCCTGACAGTGCCGACTTCTCGGATTCACCCCTCCACTTT.

This clonotype was counted ten times or more. The chain joins TRBV5-5 to TRBJ2-3, with D uncertain. Per germline, CDR1 SGHKS and CDR2 YYEKEE (reference sequence). V was trimmed by 0 bases and J by 2 bases, leaving 7 bases between them. The CDR3 loop spans 14 amino acids. CDR3 nucleotide sequence: TGTGCCAGCAGCTTGGACAGTTTCACAGATACGCAGTATTTT. It yields the protein CASSLDSFTDTQYF.

This clonotype was seen at least ten times. The V gene is TRBV6-1, the J gene TRBJ1-1, with D tentatively TRBD1 (6 bases). V gave up 7 bases and J gave up 1 base, with 19 bases separating them. CDR3 length: 16 amino acids. Per germline, CDR1 MNHNS and CDR2 SASEGT. In DNA form, the CDR3 reads TGTGCCAGCAACCCCGGGGGGCAGGGAGGGAACACTGAAGCTTTCTTT. Amino acids: CASNPGGQGGNTEAFF.

This clonotype has ten or more counts. The rearrangement links TRBV5-1 to TRBJ1-2; D uncertain. Germline V CDR1 and CDR2: SGHRS, YFSETQ. This CDR3 comprises 13 residues. V was clipped by 3 bases and J by 0 bases, with 6 bases between them. This CDR3 reads CASSWAANYGYTF. Here the CDR3 DNA reads TGCGCCAGCAGCTGGGCAGCTAACTATGGCTACACCTTC.

This chain links TRBV2 with TRBJ2-7, with 9 bases lining up with TRBD2. The ends lost 7 bases at V and 0 bases at J; junction bases unmatched: 7. Germline V gene sequence: CDR1 SNHLY, CDR2 FYNNEI. CDR3 length: 15 residues. The CDR3 region is CASTPSGASSYEQYF. CDR3 bases: TGTGCCAGCACCCCTAGCGGGGCGAGCTCCTACGAGCAGTACTTC.

This clonotype was counted many times. The chain has TRBV27 and TRBJ2-1; TRBD1 matches 9 bases. The CDR3 consists of 14 residues. CDR1 is MNHEY, CDR2 SMNVEV, per germline (reference sequence). V was clipped by 4 bases and J by 8 bases; unmatched bases: 6. This chain's CDR3 is CASSYGTGYDEQFF. The CDR3 DNA is TGTGCCAGCAGTTACGGGACAGGGTATGATGAGCAGTTCTTC.

The gene calls are TRBV12-5 and TRBJ1-3, with a possible D match to TRBD1 (6 bases). This CDR3 spans 18 amino acids. Trimming removed 3 bases from V and 0 bases from J, with 18 bases in between. The germline CDR1 and CDR2 sequences are LGHNT and FRNRAP. The CDR3 DNA is TGTGCTAGTGGTTTTTTCGCTTACAGACAGGCCTCTGGAAACACCATATATTTT. Translated, it gives CASGFFAYRQASGNTIYF.

Remarks on this clonotype: This clone may be a read error of a much larger clone one base away. The CDR3 does not close with the conserved phenylalanine or tryptophan, likely indicating a read error. CDR3 sequence reads: CASRALSGRAQETQYL. CDR3 sequence (DNA): TGTGCCAGCAGAGCCCTTAGCGGGAGGGCTCAAGAGACCCAGTACCTC. This chain joins TRBV2 and TRBJ2-5; 11 bases match TRBD2. The germline CDR1 and CDR2 sequences are SNHLY and FYNNEI. The trim removed 6 bases at V and 2 bases at J, leaving 8 bases unmatched. This CDR3 is 16 amino acids long.

The J gene is TRBJ1-4, the V gene TRBV2, with 10 bases aligning to TRBD1. The junction had 8 bases not matched to a gene; V was cut back by 5 bases and J by 5 bases. There are 16 residues in the CDR3. Germline loops: CDR1 SNHLY, CDR2 FYNNEI. The CDR3 DNA reads TGTGCCAGCAGTACAGACAGGGGGCAGAGGAATGAAAAACTGTTTTTT. Residues: CASSTDRGQRNEKLFF.

This clonotype was seen repeatedly, ten times or more. The chain uses TRBV7-9 and TRBJ2-5, with 10 bases fitting TRBD2. This CDR3 has 15 amino acids. The V segment lost 4 bases and the J segment 5 bases; nucleotides outside the gene matches: 7. Germline values: CDR1 SEHNR, CDR2 FQNEAQ (reference sequence). The CDR3 DNA sequence: TGTGCCAGCAGCTCGGGAAGCGGGGGGGGCGAGACCCAGTACTTC. Translated, it gives CASSSGSGGGETQYF.

This clonotype showed up many times. The chain employs TRBV24-1 and TRBJ1-1; D might be TRBD1 (5 bases). Per germline, CDR1 KGHDR and CDR2 SFDVKD. Trimming took off 2 bases at V and 5 bases at J, with 11 bases between the two ends. The length of the CDR3 is 14 residues. In DNA form, the CDR3 reads TGTGCCACCAGTGATTCGGGGGGTAAGACTGAAGCTTTCTTT. This encodes CATSDSGGKTEAFF.

Many counts were recorded for this clonotype. The chain couples TRBV5-1 to TRBJ1-2; D unclear. Germline CDR1 and CDR2: SGHRS and YFSETQ. Trimming took 0 bases from V and 2 from J, leaving 11 bases between them. This CDR3 has 15 residues. CDR3 bases: TGCGCCAGCAGCTTGGTGCCGGAGGGAAACTATGGCTACACCTTC. Translating it yields CASSLVPEGNYGYTF.

In this sample, this clonotype turned up many times. The chain uses TRBV5-6 and TRBJ2-3; D might be TRBD1 (6 bases). Germline V gene data show CDR1 as SGHDT and CDR2 as YYEEEE. CDR3 size: 13 residues. V was pared by 4 bases and J by 4 bases, with 10 bases between. The CDR3 DNA is TGTGCCAGCAGCACAACAGGGCCAGATACGCAGTATTTT. It specifies CASSTTGPDTQYF.

In regard to this clonotype: Given a much more abundant clone one base away, this may be a read error. The CDR3 ends on some other residue instead of the conserved phenylalanine or tryptophan, so this is likely a read error. The chain combines TRBV12-3 or TRBV12-4 with TRBJ1-5; D is uncertain. The V end was cut by 6 bases, the J end by 6 bases, with 12 bases between. The CDR3 has 13 amino acids. The CDR3: CASRGGSGQPQHS. The CDR3 DNA sequence: TGTGCCAGCAGGGGAGGTTCTGGTCAGCCCCAGCATTCT.

This clonotype was seen repeatedly, ten times or more. The chain recombines TRBV20-1 with TRBJ2-2; D is unresolved. The ends were cut back, 6 bases at V and 0 bases at J, with 17 bases in the middle. Germline CDR1 and CDR2: DFQATT and SNEGSKA (reference sequence). This CDR3 has 16 amino acids. The DNA of the CDR3 is TGCAGTGCAAAGGACCATCTGAGAGCGAACACCGGGGAGCTGTTTTTT. This sequence encodes CSAKDHLRANTGELFF.